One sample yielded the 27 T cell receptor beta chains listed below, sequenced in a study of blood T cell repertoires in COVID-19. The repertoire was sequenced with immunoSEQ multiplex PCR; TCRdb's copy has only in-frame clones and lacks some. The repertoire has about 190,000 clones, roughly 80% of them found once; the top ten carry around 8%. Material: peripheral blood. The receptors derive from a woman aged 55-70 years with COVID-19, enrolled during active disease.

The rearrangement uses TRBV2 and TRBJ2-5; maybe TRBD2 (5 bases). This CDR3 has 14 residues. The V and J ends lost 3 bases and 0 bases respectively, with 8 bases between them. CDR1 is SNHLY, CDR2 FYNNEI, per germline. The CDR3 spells CASSDGVYQETQYF. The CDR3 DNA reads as TGTGCCAGCAGTGACGGGGTCTACCAAGAGACCCAGTACTTC.

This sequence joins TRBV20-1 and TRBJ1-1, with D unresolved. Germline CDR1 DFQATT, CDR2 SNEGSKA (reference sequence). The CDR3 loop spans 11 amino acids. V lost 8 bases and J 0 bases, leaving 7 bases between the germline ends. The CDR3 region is CSSELNTEAFF. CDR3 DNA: TGCAGTAGTGAGTTGAACACTGAAGCTTTCTTT.

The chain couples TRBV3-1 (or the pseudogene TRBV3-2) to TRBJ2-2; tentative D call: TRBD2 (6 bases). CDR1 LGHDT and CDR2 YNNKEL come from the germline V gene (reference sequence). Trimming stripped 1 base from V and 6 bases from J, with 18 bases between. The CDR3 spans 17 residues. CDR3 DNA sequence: TGTGCCAGCAGCCAAGGACATAGCGGTTTTGGTCCCGGGGAGCTGTTTTTT. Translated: CASSQGHSGFGPGELFF.

CDR3 protein: CASSRGASGGYEQYV. In DNA, the CDR3 is TGTGCCAGCAGCCGCGGGGCTAGCGGGGGTTACGAGCAGTACGTC. The J gene is TRBJ2-7, the V gene TRBV14; 10 bases are shared with TRBD2. This CDR3 contains 15 residues. Germline V gives CDR1 SGHDN, CDR2 FVKESK. After removal of 4 bases from V and 4 bases from J, the junction contained 7 bases not matched to a gene.

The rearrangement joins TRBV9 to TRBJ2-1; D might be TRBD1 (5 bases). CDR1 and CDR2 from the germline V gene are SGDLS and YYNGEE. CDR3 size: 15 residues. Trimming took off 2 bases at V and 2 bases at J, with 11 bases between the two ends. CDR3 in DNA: TGTGCCAGCAGCGTGACAGAATCAGCCTACAATGAGCAGTTCTTC. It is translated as CASSVTESAYNEQFF.

The CDR3 protein is CASSFGQSDEQYV. The DNA for the CDR3 is TGTGCCAGCAGCTTCGGACAGTCCGACGAGCAGTACGTC. This chain joins TRBV7-8 and TRBJ2-7, with D tentatively TRBD1 (6 bases). Looked up from germline, CDR1 is SGHVS and CDR2 is FQNEAQ. This CDR3 spans 13 amino acids. V lost 3 bases, J lost 5 bases, and 11 bases lay in between.

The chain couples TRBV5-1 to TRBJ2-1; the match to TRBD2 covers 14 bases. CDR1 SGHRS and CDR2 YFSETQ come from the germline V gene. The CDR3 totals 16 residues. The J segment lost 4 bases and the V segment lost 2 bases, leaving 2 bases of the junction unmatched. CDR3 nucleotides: TGCGCCAGCAGCTTAGGGACTAGCGGGGGATACAATGAGCAGTTCTTC. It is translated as CASSLGTSGGYNEQFF.

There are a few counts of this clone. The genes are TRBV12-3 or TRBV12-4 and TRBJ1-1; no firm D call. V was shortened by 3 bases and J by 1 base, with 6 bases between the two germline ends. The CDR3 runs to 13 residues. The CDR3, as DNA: TGTGCCAGCAGTTTTACAGAGAACACTGAAGCTTTCTTT. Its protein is CASSFTENTEAFF.

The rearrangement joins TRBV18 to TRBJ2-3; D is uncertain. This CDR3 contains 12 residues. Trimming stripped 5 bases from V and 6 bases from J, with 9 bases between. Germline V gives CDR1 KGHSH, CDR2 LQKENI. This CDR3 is CASSSARDTQYF. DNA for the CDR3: TGTGCCAGCTCAAGCGCCCGGGATACGCAGTATTTT.

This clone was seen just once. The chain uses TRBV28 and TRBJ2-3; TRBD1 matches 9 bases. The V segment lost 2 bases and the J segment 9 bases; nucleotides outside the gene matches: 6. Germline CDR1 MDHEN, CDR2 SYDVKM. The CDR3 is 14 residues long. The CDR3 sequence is CASSLTGTGRTQYF. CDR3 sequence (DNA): TGTGCCAGCAGTTTAACAGGGACAGGGAGGACGCAGTATTTT.

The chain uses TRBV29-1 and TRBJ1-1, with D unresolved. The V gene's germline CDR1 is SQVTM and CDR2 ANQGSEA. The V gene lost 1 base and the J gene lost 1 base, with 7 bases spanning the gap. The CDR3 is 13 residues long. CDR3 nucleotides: TGCAGCGTTGAAGCGGGTTCGAACACTGAAGCTTTCTTT. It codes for CSVEAGSNTEAFF.

The CDR3 sequence is CASSLEGAGGRTDTQYF. The CDR3 DNA follows: TGTGCCAGCAGCTTAGAAGGAGCGGGAGGACGCACAGATACGCAGTATTTT. The chain recombines TRBV7-9 with TRBJ2-3; 9 bases are a match to TRBD2. CDR3 length: 17 amino acids. The V segment lost 1 base and the J segment 1 base; nucleotides outside the gene matches: 6. Germline CDR1 reads SEHNR; CDR2 reads FQNEAQ (reference sequence).

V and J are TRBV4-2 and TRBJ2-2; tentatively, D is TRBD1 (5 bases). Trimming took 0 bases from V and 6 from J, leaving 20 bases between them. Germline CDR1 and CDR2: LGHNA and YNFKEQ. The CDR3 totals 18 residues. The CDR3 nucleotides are TGTGCCAGCAGCCAAGATATACCTGGCCAGGGTAGTTCCGGGGAGCTGTTTTTT. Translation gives CASSQDIPGQGSSGELFF.

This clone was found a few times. The CDR3 loop is CASASGNEQFF. CDR3 DNA: TGTGCCAGCGCTTCGGGGAATGAGCAGTTCTTC. The chain is built from TRBV12-3 or TRBV12-4 and TRBJ2-1, with D maybe TRBD2 (5 bases). This CDR3 region has 11 residues. V was trimmed by 8 bases and J by 7 bases, leaving 9 bases between them.

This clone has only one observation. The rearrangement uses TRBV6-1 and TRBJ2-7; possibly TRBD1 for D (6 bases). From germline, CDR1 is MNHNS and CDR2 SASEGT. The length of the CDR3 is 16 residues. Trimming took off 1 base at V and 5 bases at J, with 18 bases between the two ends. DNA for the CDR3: TGTGCCAGCAGTGAAGGAAGGGGGTTCGTTTATGACGAGCAGTACGTC. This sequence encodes CASSEGRGFVYDEQYV.

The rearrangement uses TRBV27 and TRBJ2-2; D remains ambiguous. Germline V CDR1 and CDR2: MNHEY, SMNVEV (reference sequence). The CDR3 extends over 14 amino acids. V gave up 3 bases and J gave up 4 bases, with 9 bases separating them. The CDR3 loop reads CASSFSVSTGELFF. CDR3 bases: TGTGCCAGCAGTTTTTCGGTCTCCACCGGGGAGCTGTTTTTT.

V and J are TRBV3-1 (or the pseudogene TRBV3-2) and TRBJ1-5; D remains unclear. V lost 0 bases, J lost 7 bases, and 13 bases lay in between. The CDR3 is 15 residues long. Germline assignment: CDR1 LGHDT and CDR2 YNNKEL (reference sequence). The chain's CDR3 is CASSQDRGFGQPQHF. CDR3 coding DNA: TGTGCCAGCAGCCAAGATCGGGGATTCGGGCAGCCCCAGCATTTT.

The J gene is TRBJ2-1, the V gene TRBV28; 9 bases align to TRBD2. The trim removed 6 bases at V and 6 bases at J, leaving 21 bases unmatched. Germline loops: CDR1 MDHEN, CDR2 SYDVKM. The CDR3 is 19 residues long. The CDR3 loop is CASSLGWVAGVPRANEQFF. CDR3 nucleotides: TGTGCCAGCAGCCTCGGGTGGGTAGCGGGGGTTCCCCGGGCCAATGAGCAGTTCTTC.

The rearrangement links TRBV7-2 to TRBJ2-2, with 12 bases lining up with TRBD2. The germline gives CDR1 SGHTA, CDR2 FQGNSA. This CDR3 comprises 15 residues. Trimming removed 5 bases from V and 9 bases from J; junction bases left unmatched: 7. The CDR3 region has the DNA TGTGCCAGCAGCAGTGGACTAGCGGGGTACAGGGAGCTGTTTTTT. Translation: CASSSGLAGYRELFF. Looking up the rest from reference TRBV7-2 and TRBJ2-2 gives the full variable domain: GAGVSQSPSNKVTEKGKDVELRCDPISGHTALYWYRQSLGQGLEFLIYFQGNSAPDKSGLPSDRFSAERTGGSVSTLTIQRTQQEDSAVYLCASSSGLAGYRELFFGEGSRLTVL.

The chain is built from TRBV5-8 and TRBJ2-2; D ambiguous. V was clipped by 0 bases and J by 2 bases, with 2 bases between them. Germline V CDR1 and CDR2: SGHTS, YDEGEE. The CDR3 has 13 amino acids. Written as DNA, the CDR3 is TGTGCCAGCAGCTTGGTAAACACCGGGGAGCTGTTTTTT. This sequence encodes CASSLVNTGELFF. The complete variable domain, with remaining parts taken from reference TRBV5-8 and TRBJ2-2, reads EAGVTQSPTHLIKTRGQQATLRCSPISGHTSVYWYQQALGLGLQFLLWYDEGEERNRGNFPPRFSGRQFPNYSSELNVNALELEDSALYLCASSLVNTGELFFGEGSRLTVL.

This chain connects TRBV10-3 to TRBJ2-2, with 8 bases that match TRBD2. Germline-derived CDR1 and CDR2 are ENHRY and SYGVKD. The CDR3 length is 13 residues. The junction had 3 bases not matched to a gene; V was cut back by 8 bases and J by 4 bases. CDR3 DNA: TGTGCCATCCGGGAGGGGGTCACCGGGGAGCTGTTTTTT. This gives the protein CAIREGVTGELFF.

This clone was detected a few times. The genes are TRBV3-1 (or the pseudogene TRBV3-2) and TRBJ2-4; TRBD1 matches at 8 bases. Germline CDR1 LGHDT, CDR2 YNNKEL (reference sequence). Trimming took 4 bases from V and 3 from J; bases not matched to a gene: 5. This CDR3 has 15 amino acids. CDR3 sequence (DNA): TGTGCCAGCAGCCCCCTTACAGGGGGCAAAAACATTCAGTACTTC. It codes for CASSPLTGGKNIQYF.

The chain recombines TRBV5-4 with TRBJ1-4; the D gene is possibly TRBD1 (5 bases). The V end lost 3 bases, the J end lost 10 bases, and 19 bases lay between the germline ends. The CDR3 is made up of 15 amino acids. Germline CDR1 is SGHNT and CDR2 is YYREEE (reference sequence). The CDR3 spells CASSSSLVQGGKLFF. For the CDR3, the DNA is TGTGCCAGCAGCTCCTCTCTGGTTCAGGGAGGAAAACTGTTTTTT.

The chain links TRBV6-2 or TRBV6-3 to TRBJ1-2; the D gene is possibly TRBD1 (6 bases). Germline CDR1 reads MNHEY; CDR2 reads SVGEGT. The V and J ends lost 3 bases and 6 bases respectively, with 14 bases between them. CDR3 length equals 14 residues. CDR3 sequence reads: CASSYLYREHGYTF. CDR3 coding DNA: TGTGCCAGCAGTTATCTGTACAGGGAGCATGGCTACACCTTC.

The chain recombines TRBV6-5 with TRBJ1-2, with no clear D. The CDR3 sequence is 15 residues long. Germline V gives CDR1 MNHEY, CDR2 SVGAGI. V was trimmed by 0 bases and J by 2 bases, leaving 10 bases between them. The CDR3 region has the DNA TGTGCCAGCAGTTACTCGGGCAGCAAAAACTATGGCTACACCTTC. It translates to CASSYSGSKNYGYTF.

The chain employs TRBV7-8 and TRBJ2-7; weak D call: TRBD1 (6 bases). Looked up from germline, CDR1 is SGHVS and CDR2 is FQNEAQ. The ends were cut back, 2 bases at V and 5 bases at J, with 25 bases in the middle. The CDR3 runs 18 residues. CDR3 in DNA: TGTGCCAGCAGCTTACGGCCCGGTCTACAGGGTCTTTTACACGAGCAGTACTTC. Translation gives CASSLRPGLQGLLHEQYF.

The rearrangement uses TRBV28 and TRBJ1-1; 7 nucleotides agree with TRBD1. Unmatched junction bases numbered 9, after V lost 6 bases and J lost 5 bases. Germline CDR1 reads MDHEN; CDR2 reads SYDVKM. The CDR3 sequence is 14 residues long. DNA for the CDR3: TGTGCCAGCAGACCCAGGGGGACGGAGACTGAAGCTTTCTTT. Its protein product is CASRPRGTETEAFF.